A selection of T cell receptor beta chains follows, all from one sample in a study of T cell repertoires in cytomegalovirus infection. Each CDR3 protein is one row after TCRdb ran MiXCR on the reads. The table lists 290,000 or so distinct CDR3 sequences, roughly 23% of them singletons. Sequencing was performed on PBMCs. These receptors all stem from a human donor in good health (CMV status not recorded). Some clones in this sample may be carry-over from other donors' samples. The CDR3 runs from the conserved cysteine through the conserved F or W. The D gene is left open where the match is weak. Part of the rows lack a size; the others show once, few, many or a class for expanded clones.

TRBD1 TRBJ2-7 16 few TRBV5-1 TGCGCCAGCAGACGCTCAGCGACAGGGGAGACCTACGAGCAGTACTTC CASRRSATGETYEQYF
TRBD2 TRBJ2-1 18 many TRBV7-9 TGTGCCAGCAGCACCGGACTAGCGGGAGGGTTCCGATACAATGAGCAGTTCTTC CASSTGLAGGFRYNEQFF
NA TRBJ2-6 15 many TRBV11-3 TGTGCCAGCAGTATTATCCTATCTGGGGCCAACGTCCTGACTTTC CASSIILSGANVLTF
TRBD2 TRBJ2-3 16 many TRBV7-3 TGTGCCAGCAGCCTAATAGCGGGGGAGAACACAGATACGCAGTATTTT CASSLIAGENTDTQYF
NA TRBJ1-6 15 NA TRBV6-6 TGTGCCAGCAGTTACTCCGGCGGGGTAAGGTCACCCCTCCACTTT CASSYSGGVRSPLHF
NA TRBJ2-1 13 NA TRBV5-1 TGCGCCAGCAGCTTGTCACGATCCAATGAGCAGTTCTTC CASSLSRSNEQFF
NA TRBJ1-5 15 many TRBV7-2 TGTGCCAGCAGCTTAGCGGCGGCAGATGATCAGCCCCAGCATTTT CASSLAAADDQPQHF
TRBD1 TRBJ2-3 15 few TRBV12-3/TRBV12-4 TGTGCCAGCAGTTCGGGACAGGGCATGACAGATACGCAGTATTTT CASSSGQGMTDTQYF
TRBD2 TRBJ2-1 17 NA TRBV11-2 TGTGCCAGCAGCCCCCTCCGTGGGACTAGCGGAAACAATGAGCAGTTCTTC CASSPLRGTSGNNEQFF
TRBD2 TRBJ2-7 13 few TRBV28 TGTGCCAGCAGCGGGACGGGGGGCTACGAGCAGTACTTC CASSGTGGYEQYF
TRBD1 TRBJ2-5 16 many TRBV7-2 TGTGCCAGCAGCGCCGCCGGGACAGGGAACGGAGAGACCCAGTACTTC CASSAAGTGNGETQYF
NA TRBJ1-2 15 NA TRBV6-2/TRBV6-3 TGTGCCAGCAGCCCCTTAGTGGGCGCAGACTATGGCTACACCTTC CASSPLVGADYGYTF
TRBD1 TRBJ2-3 16 once TRBV15 TGTGCCACCAGCAGAGATTCTCGGACAGGGATAGATACGCAGTATTTT CATSRDSRTGIDTQYF
NA TRBJ2-2 12 few TRBV24-1 TGTGCCACCAGTGATTTTACCGGGGAGCTGTTTTTT CATSDFTGELFF
TRBD2 TRBJ2-1 18 many TRBV7-2 TGTGCCAGCAGCTCCCGGAGGGGCGGGAGGGCCGGTTACAATGAGCAGTTCTTC CASSSRRGGRAGYNEQFF
TRBD1 TRBJ1-2 15 few TRBV28 TGTGCCAGCAGCCCCGACTTAGGACAGGGAAATGGCTACACCTTC CASSPDLGQGNGYTF
TRBD2 TRBJ2-2 18 many TRBV7-8 TGTGCCAGCAGCTTTTTCGTATCGACTAGCGGGAGGGCCGGGGAGCTGTTTTTT CASSFFVSTSGRAGELFF
NA TRBJ2-7 16 NA TRBV6-8 TGTGCCAGCAGTTACCGCCTAAGGGCGGGTGGGTACGAGCAGTACTTC CASSYRLRAGGYEQYF
TRBD2 TRBJ2-3 16 few TRBV20-1 TGCAGTGCCCACGACTTTCGCGGGGGGAGTCCAGATACGCAGTATTTT CSAHDFRGGSPDTQYF
NA TRBJ2-7 14 many TRBV7-9 TGTGCCAGCAGCTTAGCGGGCAGAAACTACGAGCAGTACTTC CASSLAGRNYEQYF
TRBD1 TRBJ1-4 15 few TRBV6-6 TGTGCCAGCAGTTACTCCTCAGGGGGGAATGAAAAACTGTTTTTT CASSYSSGGNEKLFF
TRBD2 TRBJ2-1 18 NA TRBV19 TGTGCCAGTAGTTTCTTAGGGAGACTAGCGGGGGGTGGGGCCGAGCAGTTCTTC CASSFLGRLAGGGAEQFF
NA TRBJ1-1 13 many TRBV7-2 TGTGCCAGCAGCTCGACAGTGAACACTGAAGCTTTCTTT CASSSTVNTEAFF
TRBD2 TRBJ2-7 14 many TRBV6-2/TRBV6-3 TGTGCCAGCAGTACCGGGACTAGCTGGATCGAGCAGTACTTC CASSTGTSWIEQYF
TRBD1 TRBJ1-1 14 NA TRBV19 TGTGCCAGTAGTATTACAGGGGGGACCACTGAAGCTTTCTTT CASSITGGTTEAFF
NA TRBJ1-1 14 NA TRBV6-1 TGTGCCAGCAGGGACAGATACTCCAACACTGAAGCTTTCTTT CASRDRYSNTEAFF
TRBD1 TRBJ2-3 13 NA TRBV20-1 TGCAGTGCCACAGGGGGGCTCACAGATACGCAGTATTTT CSATGGLTDTQYF
TRBD1 TRBJ2-1 14 few TRBV19 TGTGCCAGTACCCGCTGGACAGGGGACAATGAGCAGTTCTTC CASTRWTGDNEQFF
NA TRBJ2-1 15 once TRBV9 TGTGCCAGCACATTTACAGGAGCTACCCAGAATGAGCAGTTCTTC CASTFTGATQNEQFF
NA TRBJ2-3 14 NA TRBV5-4 TGTGCCAGCAGCTTCGGGACTCGCGCAGATACGCAGTATTTT CASSFGTRADTQYF
TRBD1 TRBJ1-5 18 few TRBV28 TGTGCCAGCAGTAAATCCGGGACAGCCATACTTAGCAATCAGCCCCAGCATTTT CASSKSGTAILSNQPQHF
NA TRBJ1-3 13 NA TRBV29-1 TGCAGCGTTGAGGCCATGCAAGGAAACACCATATATTTT CSVEAMQGNTIYF
NA TRBJ2-1 16 NA TRBV19 TGTGCCAGTAGTATCGACGGTAGCTCCCGGGGCGATGAGCAGTTCTTC CASSIDGSSRGDEQFF
NA TRBJ2-7 14 NA TRBV10-3 TGTGCCATCAGGGGTACGGGACGTAGCTACGAGCAGTACTTC CAIRGTGRSYEQYF
TRBD2 TRBJ2-7 24 NA TRBV4-1 TGCGCCAGCAGCCAAGATCAATTTCCAAGACCGGGACTAGCGGGAGAGGGGGGCCCGTACGAGCAGTACTTC CASSQDQFPRPGLAGEGGPYEQYF
NA TRBJ2-7 12 many TRBV11-2 TGTGCCAGCAGCGGCCCAGGCTACGAGCAGTACTTC CASSGPGYEQYF
TRBD2 TRBJ2-1 14 few TRBV20-1 TGCAGTGCTGGCGGTAGCGGGTCCTACAATGAGCAGTTCTTC CSAGGSGSYNEQFF
NA TRBJ2-2 12 few TRBV12-5 TGTGCTAGTGGTTTAAACACCGGGGAGCTGTTTTTT CASGLNTGELFF
TRBD2 TRBJ2-3 13 NA TRBV29-1 TGCAGCGTACCTCGGGAGGGCACAGATACGCAGTATTTT CSVPREGTDTQYF
NA TRBJ2-6 16 NA TRBV7-9 TGTGCCAGCAGCTCCCCGCTAGGGCCTGGGGCCAACGTCCTGACTTTC CASSSPLGPGANVLTF
NA TRBJ2-7 12 many TRBV7-2 TGTGCCAGCAGCTTAGACATCGTCGAGCAGTACTTC CASSLDIVEQYF
NA TRBJ2-5 14 NA TRBV12-3/TRBV12-4 TGTGCCAGCAGTCGCCGGAGGGCCGCAGAGACCCAGTACTTC CASSRRRAAETQYF